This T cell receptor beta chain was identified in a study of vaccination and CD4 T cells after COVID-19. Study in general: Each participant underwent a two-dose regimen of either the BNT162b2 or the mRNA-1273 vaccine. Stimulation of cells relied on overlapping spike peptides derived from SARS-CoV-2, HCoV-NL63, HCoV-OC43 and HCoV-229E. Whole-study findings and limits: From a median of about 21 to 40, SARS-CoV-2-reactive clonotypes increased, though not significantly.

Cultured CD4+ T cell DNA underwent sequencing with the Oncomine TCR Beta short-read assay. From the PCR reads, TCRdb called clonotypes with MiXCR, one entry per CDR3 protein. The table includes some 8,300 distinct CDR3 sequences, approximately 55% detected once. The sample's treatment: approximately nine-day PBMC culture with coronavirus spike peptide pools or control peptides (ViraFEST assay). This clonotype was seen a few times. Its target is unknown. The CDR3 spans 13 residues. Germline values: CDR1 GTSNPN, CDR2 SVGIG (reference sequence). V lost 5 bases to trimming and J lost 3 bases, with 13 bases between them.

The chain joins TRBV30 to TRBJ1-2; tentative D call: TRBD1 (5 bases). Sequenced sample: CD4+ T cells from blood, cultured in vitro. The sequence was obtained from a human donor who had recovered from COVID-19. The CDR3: CAWGRQRDYGYTF. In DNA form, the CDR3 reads TGTGCCTGGGGAAGACAGCGGGACTATGGCTACACCTTC.